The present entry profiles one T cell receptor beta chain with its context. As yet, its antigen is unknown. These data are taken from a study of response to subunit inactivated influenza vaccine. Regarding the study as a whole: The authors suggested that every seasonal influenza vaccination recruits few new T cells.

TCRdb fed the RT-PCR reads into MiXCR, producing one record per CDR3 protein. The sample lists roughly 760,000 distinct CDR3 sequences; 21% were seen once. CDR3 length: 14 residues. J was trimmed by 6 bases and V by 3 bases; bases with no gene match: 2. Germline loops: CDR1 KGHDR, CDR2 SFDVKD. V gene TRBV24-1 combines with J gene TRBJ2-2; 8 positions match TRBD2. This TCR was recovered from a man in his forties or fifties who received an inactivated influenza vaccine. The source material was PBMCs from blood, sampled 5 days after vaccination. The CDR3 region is CATSDPREAGELFF. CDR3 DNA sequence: TGTGCCACCAGTGATCCGCGGGAGGCCGGGGAGCTGTTTTTT.